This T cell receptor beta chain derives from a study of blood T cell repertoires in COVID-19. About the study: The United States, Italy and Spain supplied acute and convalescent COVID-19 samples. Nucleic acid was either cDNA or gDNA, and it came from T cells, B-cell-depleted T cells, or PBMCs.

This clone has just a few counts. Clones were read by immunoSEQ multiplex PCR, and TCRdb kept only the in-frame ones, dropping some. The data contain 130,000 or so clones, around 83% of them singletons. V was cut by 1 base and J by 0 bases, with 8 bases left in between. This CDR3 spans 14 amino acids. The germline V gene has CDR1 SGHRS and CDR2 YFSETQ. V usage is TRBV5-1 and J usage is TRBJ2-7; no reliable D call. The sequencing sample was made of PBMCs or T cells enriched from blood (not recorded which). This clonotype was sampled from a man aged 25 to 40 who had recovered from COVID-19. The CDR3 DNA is TGCGCCAGCAGCTTGAACACCGTCTCCTACGAGCAGTACTTC. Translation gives CASSLNTVSYEQYF.